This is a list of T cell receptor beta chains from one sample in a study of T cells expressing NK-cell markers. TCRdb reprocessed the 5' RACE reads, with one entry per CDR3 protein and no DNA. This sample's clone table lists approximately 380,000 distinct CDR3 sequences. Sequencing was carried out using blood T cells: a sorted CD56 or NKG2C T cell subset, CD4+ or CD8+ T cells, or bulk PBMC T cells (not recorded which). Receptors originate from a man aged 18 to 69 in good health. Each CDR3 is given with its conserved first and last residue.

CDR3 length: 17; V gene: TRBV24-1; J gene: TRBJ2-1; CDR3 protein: CATSDFTGGDLYNEQFF
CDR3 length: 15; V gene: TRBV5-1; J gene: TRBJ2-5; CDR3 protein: CASLRSGGPKETQYF
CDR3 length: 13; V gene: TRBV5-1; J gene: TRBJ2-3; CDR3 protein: CASSRPNADTQYF
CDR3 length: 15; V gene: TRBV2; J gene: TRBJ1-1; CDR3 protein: CASSVISGSNTEAFF
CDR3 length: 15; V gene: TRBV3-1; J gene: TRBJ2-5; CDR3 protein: CASSPSRRDGETQYF
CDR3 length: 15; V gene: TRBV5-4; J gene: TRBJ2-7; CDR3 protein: CASSLIGSGSYEQYF
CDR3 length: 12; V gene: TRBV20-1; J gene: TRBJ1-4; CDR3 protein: CSARRGLEKLFF
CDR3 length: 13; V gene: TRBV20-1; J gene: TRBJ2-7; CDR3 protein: CSAGVQGAGEQYF
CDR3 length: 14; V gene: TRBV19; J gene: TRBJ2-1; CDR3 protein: CASSAQAGGYEQFF
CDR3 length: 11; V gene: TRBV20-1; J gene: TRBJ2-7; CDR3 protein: CSAGPGREQYF
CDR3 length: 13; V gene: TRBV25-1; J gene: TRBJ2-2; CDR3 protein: CASSEGFSGELFF